The 25 T cell receptor beta chains below come from one sample, sequenced in a study of OX40 agonist ivuxolimab in advanced cancers. Repertoires were generated with immunoSEQ multiplex PCR, while TCRdb's copy carries only in-frame clones and drops some. The sample carries about 37,000 clones, 80% to 90% recorded once. The specimen comprised CD4+ or CD8+ T cells sorted from blood, sampled in a trial of the OX40 agonist ivuxolimab. All receptors derive from an adult with an advanced solid tumor such as melanoma, head and neck, liver or kidney cancer.

This clone showed up just once. J is TRBJ2-3 and V is TRBV7-9; no clear D. The ends were cut back, 2 bases at V and 4 bases at J, with 10 bases in the middle. Per the germline V gene, CDR1 is SEHNR and CDR2 is FQNEAQ (reference sequence). The CDR3 spans 14 residues. The CDR3 loop is CASSLTNPADTQYF. The CDR3 nucleotides read TGTGCCAGCAGCTTAACAAACCCCGCAGATACGCAGTATTTT.

The chain joins TRBV9 to TRBJ1-6, with 10 bases fitting TRBD1. V was pared by 5 bases and J by 9 bases, with 5 bases of the junction left unmatched. This CDR3 is built from 14 residues. Per the germline V gene, CDR1 is SGDLS and CDR2 is YYNGEE. CDR3 sequence: CASSDGTGASPLHF. CDR3 nucleotides: TGTGCCAGCAGTGATGGGACAGGGGCTTCACCCCTCCACTTT.

V gene TRBV29-1 combines with J gene TRBJ2-1; no reliable D call. Looked up from germline, CDR1 is SQVTM and CDR2 is ANQGSEA. V lost 6 bases, J lost 4 bases, and 10 bases lay in between. This CDR3 comprises 12 residues. The CDR3 DNA is TGCAGCGTGGATACCGGGTACAATGAGCAGTTCTTC. This translates into CSVDTGYNEQFF.

The chain couples TRBV7-9 to TRBJ2-5, with D unclear. V was cut by 2 bases and J by 0 bases, with 1 base left in between. Germline V gene sequence: CDR1 SEHNR, CDR2 FQNEAQ (reference sequence). The CDR3 runs to 12 residues. The CDR3 protein is CASSLNQETQYF. DNA of the CDR3: TGTGCCAGCAGCTTAAACCAAGAGACCCAGTACTTC.

Comments on this clone: Compared with germline, one end of the junction differs, possibly owing to a read error. Other DNA sequences in this sample translate to the same CDR3. The chain links TRBV5-1 to TRBJ2-7; 7 positions agree with TRBD1. The CDR3 length is 14 residues. Germline assignment: CDR1 SGHRS and CDR2 YFSETQ. In DNA form, the CDR3 reads TGCGCCAGTAGCTCCAGGACAGGACCCTACGAGCAGTACTTC. As protein: CASSSRTGPYEQYF.

The CDR3 DNA follows: TGTGCCAGCAGTGAAGGTACAAGGTATGGCTACACCTTC. Protein product: CASSEGTRYGYTF. The rearrangement links TRBV2 to TRBJ1-2; the D is unclear. From germline, CDR1 is SNHLY and CDR2 FYNNEI. V was cut by 1 base and J by 5 bases, with 8 bases left in between. This CDR3 is 13 amino acids long.

The chain couples TRBV5-1 to TRBJ1-1; no firm D call. CDR1 and CDR2 (germline): SGHRS, YFSETQ. Trimming removed 3 bases from V and 0 bases from J, with 9 bases in between. The CDR3 runs 14 residues. The CDR3, as DNA: TGCGCCAGCAGCTCTACCGGGGTGAACACTGAAGCTTTCTTT. It encodes CASSSTGVNTEAFF.

The V and J genes are TRBV14 and TRBJ1-2; unclear D gene. CDR3 length: 16 amino acids. Trimming took 4 bases from V and 1 from J, leaving 16 bases between them. In germline, CDR1 is SGHDN, CDR2 FVKESK. CDR3 residues: CASSPGRRPLNYGYTF. The CDR3 nucleotides read TGTGCCAGCAGCCCCGGACGTCGCCCCCTTAACTATGGCTACACCTTC.

V and J are TRBV28 and TRBJ1-3; no clear D. Germline assignment: CDR1 MDHEN and CDR2 SYDVKM. Trimming took off 2 bases at V and 1 base at J, with 9 bases between the two ends. This CDR3 has 15 amino acids. The DNA for the CDR3 is TGTGCCAGCAGTTTACCTCAGGTATCTGGAAACACCATATATTTT. Its protein is CASSLPQVSGNTIYF.

The chain recombines TRBV5-1 with TRBJ1-4, with 9 bases matching TRBD1. Germline CDR1 is SGHRS and CDR2 is YFSETQ. CDR3 length: 16 amino acids. After removal of 4 bases from V and 8 bases from J, the junction contained 12 bases not matched to a gene. In nucleotides, the CDR3 is TGCGCCAGCAGCAACCCGCCGGGACAGGGTAACGAAAAACTGTTTTTT. Protein sequence: CASSNPPGQGNEKLFF.

This chain joins TRBV15 and TRBJ2-6; D not certain. The germline V gene has CDR1 LNHNV and CDR2 YYDKDF (reference sequence). CDR3 length equals 15 residues. The ends were cut back, 4 bases at V and 0 bases at J, with 7 bases in the middle. The CDR3 spells CATSKRSSGANVLTF. The CDR3 coding sequence is TGTGCCACCAGCAAGCGAAGCTCTGGGGCCAACGTCCTGACTTTC.

This chain joins TRBV2 and TRBJ2-5, with TRBD1 matching over 8 bases. Germline CDR1 reads SNHLY; CDR2 reads FYNNEI. This CDR3 contains 12 residues. CDR3 sequence: CADRGRGETQYF. CDR3 DNA sequence: TGTGCAGACAGGGGTCGGGGGGAGACCCAGTACTTC.

The chain carries TRBV19 and TRBJ1-3; the match to TRBD1 covers 7 bases. With V trimmed by 8 bases and J by 1 base, 11 bases remained unmatched. CDR1 is LNHDA and CDR2 is SQIVND in the germline V gene (reference sequence). The CDR3 extends over 16 amino acids. CDR3 bases: TGTGCCAGTGGCTTCGGGACAGTTCTTTCTGGAAACACCATATATTTT. It translates to CASGFGTVLSGNTIYF.

The rearrangement joins TRBV2 to TRBJ2-7; TRBD1 agrees at 10 bases. J gave up 2 bases and V 5 bases, and 3 bases lay outside the gene matches. Germline V gene sequence: CDR1 SNHLY, CDR2 FYNNEI. This CDR3 spans 14 amino acids. DNA of the CDR3: TGTGCCAGCAGTCCCGGGACAGGGGCCTACGAGCAGTACTTC. As protein: CASSPGTGAYEQYF.

This rearrangement joins TRBV5-5 to TRBJ2-1, with D hard to call. This CDR3 is built from 16 residues. Trimming cost V 3 bases and J 0 bases, with 13 bases left between them. Germline V lookup: CDR1 SGHKS, CDR2 YYEKEE (reference sequence). The DNA for the CDR3 is TGTGCCAGCAGCTCCTCGGACGGTAGCTCCTACAATGAGCAGTTCTTC. This translates into CASSSSDGSSYNEQFF.

This clone was seen a few times. The V gene is TRBV2, the J gene TRBJ2-5; D is perhaps TRBD1 (6 bases). The V end was cut by 3 bases, the J end by 7 bases, with 15 bases between. CDR1 and CDR2 (germline): SNHLY, FYNNEI. CDR3 size: 14 residues. CDR3 region: CASSEFRDTLTQYF. The CDR3 nucleotides are TGTGCCAGCAGTGAGTTTAGGGACACCCTGACCCAGTACTTC.

V and J are TRBV5-1 and TRBJ1-4, with TRBD1 identical over 7 bases. This CDR3 region has 16 residues. Germline V gives CDR1 SGHRS, CDR2 YFSETQ. V shed 5 bases and J 3 bases; nucleotides not matched to a gene: 10. CDR3 sequence: CASSVGQASPNEKLFF. DNA for the CDR3: TGCGCCAGCAGTGTAGGACAGGCGTCACCTAATGAAAAACTGTTTTTT.

The rearrangement uses TRBV5-1 and TRBJ2-2; a possible D gene is TRBD1 (6 bases). The CDR3 extends over 16 amino acids. In germline, CDR1 is SGHRS, CDR2 YFSETQ. The V and J ends lost 3 bases and 0 bases respectively, with 12 bases between them. The CDR3 loop reads CASSSRAGANTGELFF. CDR3 nucleotide sequence: TGCGCCAGCAGCTCGCGAGCAGGGGCGAACACCGGGGAGCTGTTTTTT.

The rearrangement joins TRBV4-3 to TRBJ2-1, with 9 nucleotides matching TRBD2. Trimming cost V 2 bases and J 10 bases; bases outside gene matches: 21. The V gene's germline CDR1 is LGHNA and CDR2 YSLEER. The CDR3 spans 19 residues. The CDR3 spells CASSQQTAPGGGGSGEQFF. The DNA of the CDR3 is TGCGCCAGCAGCCAACAAACCGCCCCGGGCGGGGGGGGGTCGGGAGAGCAGTTCTTC.

The chain combines TRBV10-3 with TRBJ1-5; perhaps TRBD1 as D (5 bases). The germline gives CDR1 ENHRY, CDR2 SYGVKD. The CDR3 is 15 amino acids. Trimming took off 4 bases at V and 4 bases at J, with 14 bases between the two ends. CDR3: CAISAFSRGNQPQHF. The CDR3, as DNA: TGTGCCATCAGTGCTTTTTCTAGGGGTAATCAGCCCCAGCATTTT.

The chain links TRBV29-1 to TRBJ1-2; D gene uncertain. The CDR3 has 11 amino acids. Per germline, CDR1 SQVTM and CDR2 ANQGSEA. V was shortened by 1 base and J by 7 bases, with 7 bases between the two germline ends. In nucleotides, the CDR3 is TGCAGCGTTGAAGGAACGGTTGGCTACACCTTC. This translates into CSVEGTVGYTF.

This clone appeared once. This chain joins TRBV9 and TRBJ2-3; D unclear. The V gene lost 4 bases and the J gene lost 7 bases, with 19 bases spanning the gap. CDR1 is SGDLS, CDR2 YYNGEE, per germline. This CDR3 contains 15 residues. The CDR3, as DNA: TGTGCCAGCAGCCCGAACCGGCACCCGGCGTATACGCAGTATTTT. This gives the protein CASSPNRHPAYTQYF. The full variable domain, completed using reference TRBV9 and TRBJ2-3, is DSGVTQTPKHLITATGQRVTLRCSPRSGDLSVYWYQQSLDQGLQFLIQYYNGEERAKGNILERFSAQQFPDLHSELNLSSLELGDSALYFCASSPNRHPAYTQYFGPGTRLTVL.

The J gene is TRBJ2-1, the V gene TRBV6-6, with TRBD2 matching over 7 bases. Germline values: CDR1 MNHNY, CDR2 SVGAGI (reference sequence). The CDR3 is 11 residues long. V gave up 6 bases and J gave up 15 bases; unmatched junction bases: 8. CDR3 nucleotide sequence: TGTGCCAGCAGCCCCCGGGAGGTTCGGTTCTTC. It specifies CASSPREVRFF.

This chain joins TRBV5-1 and TRBJ2-1; tentatively, D is TRBD2 (6 bases). Germline lookup yields CDR1 SGHRS and CDR2 YFSETQ. CDR3 length: 15 amino acids. V was clipped by 5 bases and J by 6 bases, with 18 bases between them. In DNA form, the CDR3 reads TGCGCCAGCAGTCCTGGAGGGACGGAGGGCAATGAGCAGTTCTTC. Its protein product is CASSPGGTEGNEQFF.

The chain has TRBV29-1 and TRBJ2-3; 7 bases line up with TRBD1. This CDR3 region has 16 residues. Trimming cost V 8 bases and J 3 bases; bases outside gene matches: 17. CDR1 is SQVTM and CDR2 is ANQGSEA in the germline V gene. CDR3 bases: TGCAGCTTAAAGGGGGCCCGCACAGGGGTGACAGATACGCAGTATTTT. Translated, it gives CSLKGARTGVTDTQYF.